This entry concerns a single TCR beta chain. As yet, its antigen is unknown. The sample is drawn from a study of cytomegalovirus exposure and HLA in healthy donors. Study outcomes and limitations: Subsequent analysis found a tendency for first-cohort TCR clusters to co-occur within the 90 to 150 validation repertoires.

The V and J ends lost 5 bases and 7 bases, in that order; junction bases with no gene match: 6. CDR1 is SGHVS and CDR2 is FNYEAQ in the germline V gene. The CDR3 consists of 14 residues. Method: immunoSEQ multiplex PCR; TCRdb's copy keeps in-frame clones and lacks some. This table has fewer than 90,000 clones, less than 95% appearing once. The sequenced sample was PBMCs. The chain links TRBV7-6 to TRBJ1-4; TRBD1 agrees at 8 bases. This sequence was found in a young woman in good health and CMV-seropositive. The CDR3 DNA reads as TGTGCCAGCAGCCAGGACAGGGAAAGTGAAAAACTGTTTTTT. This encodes CASSQDRESEKLFF.